This T cell receptor (beta chain) was retrieved from a study of blood T cell repertoires in COVID-19 (TCRdb year 2020). A note on the overall study: Samples covering the acute and convalescent phases of COVID-19 were provided by collaborators in the United States, Italy and Spain. The material from the prospective study consisted of cDNA or gDNA derived from T cells, B-cell-depleted T cells, or PBMCs. Subjects who had been exposed to COVID-19, were actively infected with it, or had recovered from it provided the deeply sampled blood TCRbeta repertoires that made up the dataset. The repertoires were made available in a free public database intended to serve as a resource for research on the immune response to SARS-CoV-2. Samples were obtained from the ongoing ImmuneRACE study (first 160 participants) and from over 1,000 subjects provided by 6 global collaborators. A de-identified subject ID, COVID-19 status, age in years and sex were almost always included in the sample metadata. Where HLA class I and class II types were available, the types were taken from metadata supplied by the sample provider, not from assay-based typing.

At the junction V is shortened by 3 bases and J by 5 bases; bases outside the gene matches: 7. The CDR3 runs 15 residues from the cysteine to the phenylalanine. Only the CDR3 portion is preserved as DNA: 45 bases, with reading frame beginning at the first base. CDR1 SGHDT and CDR2 YYEEEE were looked up in the germline V gene. A word on this clone: Its antigen specificity is not known. Per-base qualities were not stored, and no clone one base away is much larger.

Whole blood was collected in K2EDTA tubes by collaborating institutions according to the institutions' own protocols. Collaborator samples were shipped for TCRbeta analysis as frozen whole blood, isolated PBMCs, or DNA extracted from either sample type. TCRbeta CDR3 regions were amplified from genomic DNA by means of the immunoSEQ Assay, a bias-controlled multiplex PCR. In the paper's pipeline: Within the assay, amplification of reference gene primers was used to estimate how many nucleated cells each sample contained. To quantify the absolute abundance of each unique TCRbeta CDR3 rearrangement, sequence reads were collapsed and filtered. For each sample, productive Simpson clonality was calculated as the square root of Simpson's diversity index across productive rearrangements. The table comes from immuneACCESS by way of TCRdb, which keeps in-frame sequences with V and J called. Part of the clones is missing from these tables; in studies checked, under half for an unresolved V gene and the rest for unknown reasons. Clone size and V and J calls were adopted from that table, with D and trimming inferred from the DNA. This sample comprises tens of thousands of clones, around 83% of them detected only once. The top ten clones comprise 35% to 55% of the sample.

Summary of the overall study and its limitations: How much clinical and demographic metadata was included differed by source and by participant, and the metadata was provided uncurated.

The chain employs TRBV5-6 and TRBJ2-1; a stretch of 8 junction bases matches TRBD1. The sample consisted of peripheral blood. This TCR came from a woman of 80 years or more with acute or convalescent COVID-19. The DNA sequence is given as TGTGCCAGCAGCTACCGACAGGGGTCCCACAATGAGCAGTTCTTC. Translated, it reads CASSYRQGSHNEQFF. Here the CDR3 is joined to the reference TRBV5-6 and TRBJ2-1 genes, and the full variable domain is: DAGVTQSPTHLIKTRGQQVTLRCSPKSGHDTVSWYQQALGQGPQFIFQYYEEEERQRGNFPDRFSGHQFPNYSSELNVNALLLGDSALYLCASSYRQGSHNEQFFGPGTRLTVL.